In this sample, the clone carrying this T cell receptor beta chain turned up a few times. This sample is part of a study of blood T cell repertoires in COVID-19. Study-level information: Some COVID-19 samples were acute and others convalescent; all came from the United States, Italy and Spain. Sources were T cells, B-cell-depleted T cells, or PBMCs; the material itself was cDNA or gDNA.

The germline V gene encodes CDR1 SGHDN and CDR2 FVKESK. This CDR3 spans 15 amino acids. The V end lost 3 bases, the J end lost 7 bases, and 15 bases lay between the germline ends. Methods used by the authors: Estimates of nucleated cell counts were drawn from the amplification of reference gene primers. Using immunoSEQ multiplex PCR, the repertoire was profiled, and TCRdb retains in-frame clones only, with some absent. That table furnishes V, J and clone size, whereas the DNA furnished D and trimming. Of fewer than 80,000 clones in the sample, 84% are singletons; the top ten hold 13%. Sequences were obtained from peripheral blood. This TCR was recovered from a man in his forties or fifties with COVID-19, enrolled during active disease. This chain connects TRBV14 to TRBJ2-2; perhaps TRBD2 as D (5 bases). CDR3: CASSHQPDWHGELFF. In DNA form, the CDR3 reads TGTGCCAGCAGCCACCAGCCGGACTGGCACGGGGAGCTGTTTTTT.